These T cell receptor beta chains were read from a single sample in a study of T cell responses to AZD1222 COVID-19 vaccine. Generated by immunoSEQ multiplex PCR, the TCRdb table keeps only in-frame clones and is missing some. The table lists 120,000 or so clones, 70% to 90% of them singletons, with approximately 1.5% in the top ten. The sequencing here drew on peripheral blood, taken on day 0 of AZD1222 vaccination. The origin of the receptors is an adult in good health. The CDR3 runs from the conserved cysteine through the conserved F or W. D genes are given only for firm matches. Not every row has a clone size; where given, it reads once, few, many or a size class.

V: TRBV27; J: TRBJ2-5; D: .; size: .; DNA: TGTGCCAGCAGTTTTCAGGGTTGGGAGACCCAGTACTTC; CDR3: CASSFQGWETQYF
V: TRBV19; J: TRBJ1-5; D: TRBD1; size: .; DNA: TGTGCCAGTAGTCCGTTGGGACAGCGGGGCAGCAATCAGCCCCAGCATTTT; CDR3: CASSPLGQRGSNQPQHF
V: TRBV18; J: TRBJ2-1; D: .; size: .; DNA: TGTGCCAGCTCCCCCGGCCTTTCCAACGAGGTTTACTCCTACAATGAGCAGTTCTTC; CDR3: CASSPGLSNEVYSYNEQFF
V: TRBV7-2; J: TRBJ2-3; D: TRBD1; size: .; DNA: TGTGCCAGCAGTTTCAACAGGGGAGATACGCAGTATTTT; CDR3: CASSFNRGDTQYF
V: TRBV7-8; J: TRBJ1-2; D: .; size: once; DNA: TGTGCCAGCAGCTTAGGTTCTGGTAGGGGCTATGGCTACACCTTC; CDR3: CASSLGSGRGYGYTF
V: TRBV5-1; J: TRBJ1-2; D: .; size: .; DNA: TGCGCCAGCAGTCAGGATGTCCTGGGCTACACCTTC; CDR3: CASSQDVLGYTF
V: TRBV5-6; J: TRBJ2-7; D: .; size: few; DNA: TGTGCCAGCAGCTTGACGGGGAGCTACGAGCAGTACTTC; CDR3: CASSLTGSYEQYF
V: TRBV5-4; J: TRBJ1-2; D: .; size: .; DNA: TGTGCCAGCAGCGCGGAGGATCCTAACTATGGCTACACCTTC; CDR3: CASSAEDPNYGYTF
V: TRBV5-8; J: TRBJ2-5; D: .; size: few; DNA: TGTGCCAGCAGCTTACGAAGGGCCGGGGAGACCCAGTACTTC; CDR3: CASSLRRAGETQYF
V: TRBV6-2/TRBV6-3; J: TRBJ1-5; D: .; size: .; DNA: TGTGCCAGCAGCATCGGGACACTGACCCGCAATCAGCCCCAGCATTTT; CDR3: CASSIGTLTRNQPQHF
V: TRBV19; J: TRBJ1-2; D: .; size: .; DNA: TGTGCCAGTAGCCCCGATACCCGGCCCAACTATGGCTACACCTTC; CDR3: CASSPDTRPNYGYTF
V: TRBV7-2; J: TRBJ2-3; D: TRBD2; size: .; DNA: TGTGCCAGCAGCCCGGGACTAGCGGGTTACACAGATACGCAGTATTTT; CDR3: CASSPGLAGYTDTQYF
V: TRBV21-1; J: TRBJ2-5; D: .; size: .; DNA: TGTGCCAGCAGCAAAGCGGGACTCTGGGGTCAAGAGACCCAGTACTTC; CDR3: CASSKAGLWGQETQYF
V: TRBV7-3; J: TRBJ1-1; D: .; size: .; DNA: TGTGCCAGCAGCTTAAGCTGGAACACTGAAGCTTTCTTT; CDR3: CASSLSWNTEAFF
V: TRBV11-2; J: TRBJ1-2; D: TRBD1; size: .; DNA: TGTGCCAGCAGACTCACGACAGGGAACTATGGCTACACCTTC; CDR3: CASRLTTGNYGYTF
V: TRBV7-6; J: TRBJ1-1; D: .; size: .; DNA: TGTGCCAGCAGCTTAGCGCAGTCCGGGGCCTCCAACACTGAAGCTTTCTTT; CDR3: CASSLAQSGASNTEAFF
V: TRBV30; J: TRBJ1-6; D: .; size: .; DNA: TGTGCCTGGATGGAGGTTAGGAATTCACCCCTCCACTTT; CDR3: CAWMEVRNSPLHF
V: TRBV19; J: TRBJ1-4; D: .; size: .; DNA: TGTGCCAGTAGGCTGGACAGTACAACTAATGAAAAACTGTTTTTT; CDR3: CASRLDSTTNEKLFF